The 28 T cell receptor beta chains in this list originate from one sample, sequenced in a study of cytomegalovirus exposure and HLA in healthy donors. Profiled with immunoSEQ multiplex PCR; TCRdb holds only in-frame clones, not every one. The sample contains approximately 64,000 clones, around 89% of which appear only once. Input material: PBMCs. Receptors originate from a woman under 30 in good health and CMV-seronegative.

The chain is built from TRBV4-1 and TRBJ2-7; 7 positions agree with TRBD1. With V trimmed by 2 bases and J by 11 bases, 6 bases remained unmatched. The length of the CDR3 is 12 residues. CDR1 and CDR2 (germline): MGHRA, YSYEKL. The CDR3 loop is CASSQSTGNKYF. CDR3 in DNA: TGCGCCAGCAGCCAATCGACAGGGAATAAGTACTTC.

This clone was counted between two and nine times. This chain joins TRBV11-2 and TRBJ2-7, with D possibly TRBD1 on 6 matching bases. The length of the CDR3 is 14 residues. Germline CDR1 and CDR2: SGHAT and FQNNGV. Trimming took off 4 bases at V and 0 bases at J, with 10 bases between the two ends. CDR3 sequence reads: CASSSQGNSYEQYF. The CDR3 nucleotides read TGTGCCAGCAGCTCACAGGGTAACTCCTACGAGCAGTACTTC.

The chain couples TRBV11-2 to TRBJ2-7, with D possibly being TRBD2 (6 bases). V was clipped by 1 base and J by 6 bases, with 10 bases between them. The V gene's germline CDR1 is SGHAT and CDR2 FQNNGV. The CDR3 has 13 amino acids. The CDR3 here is CASSLGGLLEQYF. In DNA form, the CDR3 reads TGTGCCAGCAGCTTAGGAGGACTACTCGAGCAGTACTTC.

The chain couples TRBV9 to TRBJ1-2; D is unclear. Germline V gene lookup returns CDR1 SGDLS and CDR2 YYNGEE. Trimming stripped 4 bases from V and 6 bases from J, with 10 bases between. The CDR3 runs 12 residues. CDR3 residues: CASSPPGDGYTF. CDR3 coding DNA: TGTGCCAGCAGCCCGCCGGGAGATGGCTACACCTTC.

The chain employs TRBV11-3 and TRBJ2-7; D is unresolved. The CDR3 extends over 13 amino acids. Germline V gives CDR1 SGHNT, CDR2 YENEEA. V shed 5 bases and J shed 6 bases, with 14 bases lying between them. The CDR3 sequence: CASSALSTGEQYF. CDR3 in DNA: TGTGCCAGCAGCGCCCTGTCTACGGGCGAGCAGTACTTC.

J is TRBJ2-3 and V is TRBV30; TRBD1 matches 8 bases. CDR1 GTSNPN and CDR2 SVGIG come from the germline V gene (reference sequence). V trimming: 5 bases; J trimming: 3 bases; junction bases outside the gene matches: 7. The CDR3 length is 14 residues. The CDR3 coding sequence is TGTGCCTGGGGGCCGACAGGGGTTACAGATACGCAGTATTTT. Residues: CAWGPTGVTDTQYF.

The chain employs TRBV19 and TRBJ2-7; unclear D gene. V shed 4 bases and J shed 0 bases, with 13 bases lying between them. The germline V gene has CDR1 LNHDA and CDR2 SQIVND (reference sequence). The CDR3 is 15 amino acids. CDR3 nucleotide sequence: TGTGCCAGTAGTACGGCGGCACCTAGCTCCTACGAGCAGTACTTC. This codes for CASSTAAPSSYEQYF.

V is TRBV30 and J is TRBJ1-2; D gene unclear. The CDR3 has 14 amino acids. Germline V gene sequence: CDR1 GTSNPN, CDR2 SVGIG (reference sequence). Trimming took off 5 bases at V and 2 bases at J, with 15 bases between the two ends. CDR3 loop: CAWGLAGANYGYTF. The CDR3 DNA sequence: TGTGCCTGGGGGTTGGCGGGAGCAAACTATGGCTACACCTTC.

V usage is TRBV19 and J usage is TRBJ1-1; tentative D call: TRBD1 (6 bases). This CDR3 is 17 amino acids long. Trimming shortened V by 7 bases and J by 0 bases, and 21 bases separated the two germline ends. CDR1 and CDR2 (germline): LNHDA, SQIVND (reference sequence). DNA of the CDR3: TGTGCCAGTACGGACGACATACAGGGTGGGGTGAACACTGAAGCTTTCTTT. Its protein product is CASTDDIQGGVNTEAFF.

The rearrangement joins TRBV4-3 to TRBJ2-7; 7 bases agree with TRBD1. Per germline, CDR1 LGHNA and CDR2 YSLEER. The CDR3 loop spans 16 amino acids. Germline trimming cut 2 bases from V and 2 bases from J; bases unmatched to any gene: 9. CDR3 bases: TGCGCCAGCAGCCAAAGTCTACCGGGACAGCCCTACGAGCAGTACTTC. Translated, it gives CASSQSLPGQPYEQYF.

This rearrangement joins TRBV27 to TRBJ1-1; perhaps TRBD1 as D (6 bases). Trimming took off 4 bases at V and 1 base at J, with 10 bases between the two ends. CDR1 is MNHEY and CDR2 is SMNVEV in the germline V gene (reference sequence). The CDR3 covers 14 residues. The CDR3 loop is CASSSLGGNTEAFF. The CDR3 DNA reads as TGTGCCAGCAGTTCACTAGGGGGGAACACTGAAGCTTTCTTT.

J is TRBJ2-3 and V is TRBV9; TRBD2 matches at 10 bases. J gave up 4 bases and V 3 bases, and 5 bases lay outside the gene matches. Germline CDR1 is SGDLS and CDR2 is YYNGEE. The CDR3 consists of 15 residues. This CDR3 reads CASSERGGSPDTQYF. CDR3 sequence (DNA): TGTGCCAGCAGCGAGCGGGGGGGGTCACCAGATACGCAGTATTTT.

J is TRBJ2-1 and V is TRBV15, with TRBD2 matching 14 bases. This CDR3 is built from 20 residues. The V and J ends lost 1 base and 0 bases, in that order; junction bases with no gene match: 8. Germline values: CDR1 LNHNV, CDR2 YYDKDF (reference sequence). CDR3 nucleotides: TGTGCCACCAGCAGAGCTCCGGGACTAGCGGGAGTTGGCTCCTACAATGAGCAGTTCTTC. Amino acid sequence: CATSRAPGLAGVGSYNEQFF.

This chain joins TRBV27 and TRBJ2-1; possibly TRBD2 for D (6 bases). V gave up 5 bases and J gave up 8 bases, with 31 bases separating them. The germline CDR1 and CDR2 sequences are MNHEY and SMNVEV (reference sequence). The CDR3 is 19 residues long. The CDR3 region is CASSTTGSNEEGWVDEQFF. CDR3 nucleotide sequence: TGTGCCAGCAGTACTACCGGGTCCAACGAGGAGGGCTGGGTCGATGAGCAGTTCTTC.

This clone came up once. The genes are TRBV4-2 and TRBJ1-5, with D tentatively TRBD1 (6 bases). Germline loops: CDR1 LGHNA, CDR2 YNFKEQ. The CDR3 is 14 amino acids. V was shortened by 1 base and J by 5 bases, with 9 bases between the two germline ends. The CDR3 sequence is CASSQADSHQPQHF. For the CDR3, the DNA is TGTGCCAGCAGCCAAGCGGACAGTCATCAGCCCCAGCATTTT.

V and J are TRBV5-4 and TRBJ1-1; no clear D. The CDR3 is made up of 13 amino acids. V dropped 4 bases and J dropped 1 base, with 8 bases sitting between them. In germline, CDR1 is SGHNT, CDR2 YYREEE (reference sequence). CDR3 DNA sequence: TGTGCCAGCAGCGATGCAGGGAACACTGAAGCTTTCTTT. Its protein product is CASSDAGNTEAFF. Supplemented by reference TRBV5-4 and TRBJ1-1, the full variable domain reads ETGVTQSPTHLIKTRGQQVTLRCSSQSGHNTVSWYQQALGQGPQFIFQYYREEENGRGNFPPRFSGLQFPNYSSELNVNALELDDSALYLCASSDAGNTEAFFGQGTRLTVV.

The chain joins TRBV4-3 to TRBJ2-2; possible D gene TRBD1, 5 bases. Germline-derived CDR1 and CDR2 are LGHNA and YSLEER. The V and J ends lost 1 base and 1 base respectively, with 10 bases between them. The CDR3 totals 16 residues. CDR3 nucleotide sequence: TGCGCCAGCAGCCAAGTCGCCGGACAGAACACCGGGGAGCTGTTTTTT. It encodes CASSQVAGQNTGELFF.

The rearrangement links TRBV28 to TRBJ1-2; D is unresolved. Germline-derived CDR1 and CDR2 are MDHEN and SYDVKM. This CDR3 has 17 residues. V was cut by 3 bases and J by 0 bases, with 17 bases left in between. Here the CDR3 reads CASSFVLARNPNYGYTF. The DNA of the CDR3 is TGTGCCAGCAGTTTCGTTCTCGCGAGAAACCCTAACTATGGCTACACCTTC.

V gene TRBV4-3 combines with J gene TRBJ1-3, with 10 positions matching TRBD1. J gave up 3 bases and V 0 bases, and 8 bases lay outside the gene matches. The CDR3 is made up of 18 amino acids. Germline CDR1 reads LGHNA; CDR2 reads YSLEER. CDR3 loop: CASSQDGGTGASGNTIYF. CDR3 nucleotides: TGCGCCAGCAGCCAAGATGGGGGGACAGGGGCAAGTGGAAACACCATATATTTT.

The CDR3 here is CASSLTYPAGGFTDTQYF. CDR3 bases: TGTGCCAGCAGCTTAACGTACCCCGCGGGGGGATTCACAGATACGCAGTATTTT. The chain combines TRBV7-3 with TRBJ2-3, with 8 bases matching TRBD2. Germline V CDR1 and CDR2: SGHTA, FQGTGA. CDR3 size: 18 residues. J was trimmed by 2 bases and V by 0 bases; bases with no gene match: 10.

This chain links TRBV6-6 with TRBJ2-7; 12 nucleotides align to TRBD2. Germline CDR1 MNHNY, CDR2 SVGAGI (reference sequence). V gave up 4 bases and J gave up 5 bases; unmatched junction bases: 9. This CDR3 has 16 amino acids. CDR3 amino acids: CASSFPTSGSFNEQYF. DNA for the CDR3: TGTGCCAGCAGTTTCCCGACTAGCGGGAGTTTCAACGAGCAGTACTTC.

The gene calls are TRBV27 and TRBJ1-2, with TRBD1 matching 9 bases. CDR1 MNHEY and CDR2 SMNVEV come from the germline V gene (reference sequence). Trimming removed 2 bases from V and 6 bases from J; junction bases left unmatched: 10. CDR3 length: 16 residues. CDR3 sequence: CASSLDRTGALNGYTF. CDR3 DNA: TGTGCCAGCAGTTTAGACCGGACAGGGGCCCTGAATGGCTACACCTTC.

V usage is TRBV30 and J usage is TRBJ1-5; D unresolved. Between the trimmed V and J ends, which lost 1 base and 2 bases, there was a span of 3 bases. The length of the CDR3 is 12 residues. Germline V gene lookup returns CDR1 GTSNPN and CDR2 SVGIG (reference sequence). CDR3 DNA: TGTGCCTGGAGTGCGGGCAATCAGCCCCAGCATTTT. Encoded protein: CAWSAGNQPQHF.

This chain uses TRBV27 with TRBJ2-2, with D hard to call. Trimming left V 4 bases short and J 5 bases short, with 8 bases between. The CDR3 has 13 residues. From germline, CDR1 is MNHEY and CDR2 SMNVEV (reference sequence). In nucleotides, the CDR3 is TGTGCCAGCAGTTCATTACAGACCGGGGAGCTGTTTTTT. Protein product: CASSSLQTGELFF.

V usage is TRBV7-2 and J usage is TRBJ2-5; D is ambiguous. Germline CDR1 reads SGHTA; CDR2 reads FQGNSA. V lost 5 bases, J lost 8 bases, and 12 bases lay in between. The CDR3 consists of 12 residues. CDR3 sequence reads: CASSLGQSTQYF. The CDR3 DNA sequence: TGTGCCAGCAGCCTAGGTCAATCCACCCAGTACTTC.

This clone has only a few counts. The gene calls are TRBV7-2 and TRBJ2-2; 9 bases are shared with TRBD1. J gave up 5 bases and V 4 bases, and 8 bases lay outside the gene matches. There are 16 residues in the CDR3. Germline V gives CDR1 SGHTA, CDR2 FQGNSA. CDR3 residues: CASSWTGVRPTGELFF. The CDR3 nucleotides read TGTGCCAGCAGCTGGACAGGGGTGAGGCCTACCGGGGAGCTGTTTTTT.

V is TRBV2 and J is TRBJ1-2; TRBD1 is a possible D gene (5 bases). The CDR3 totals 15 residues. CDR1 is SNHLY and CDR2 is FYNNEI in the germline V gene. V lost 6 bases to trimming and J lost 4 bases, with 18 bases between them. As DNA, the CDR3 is TGTGCCAGCAGATTAGACAGCCAACCTACCTATGGCTACACCTTC. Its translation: CASRLDSQPTYGYTF.

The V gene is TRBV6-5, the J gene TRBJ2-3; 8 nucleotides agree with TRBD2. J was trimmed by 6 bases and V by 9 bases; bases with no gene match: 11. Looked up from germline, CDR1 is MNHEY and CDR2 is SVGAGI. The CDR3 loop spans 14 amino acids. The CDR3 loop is CASSAGERIDTQYF. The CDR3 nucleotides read TGTGCCAGTTCAGCGGGAGAAAGGATTGATACGCAGTATTTT.